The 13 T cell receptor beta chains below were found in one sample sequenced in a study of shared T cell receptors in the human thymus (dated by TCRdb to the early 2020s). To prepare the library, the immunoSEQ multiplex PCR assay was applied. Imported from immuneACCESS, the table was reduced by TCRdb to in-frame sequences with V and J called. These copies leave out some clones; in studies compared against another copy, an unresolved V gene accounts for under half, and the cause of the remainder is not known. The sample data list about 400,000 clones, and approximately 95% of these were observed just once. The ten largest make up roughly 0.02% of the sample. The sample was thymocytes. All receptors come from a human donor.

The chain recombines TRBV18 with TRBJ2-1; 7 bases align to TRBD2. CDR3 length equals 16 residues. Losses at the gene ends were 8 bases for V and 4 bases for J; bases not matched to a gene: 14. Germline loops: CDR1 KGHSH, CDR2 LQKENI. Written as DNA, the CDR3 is TGTGCCAGCGACTCGGGTGTGGCGGGGGTGTACAATGAGCAGTTCTTC. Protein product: CASDSGVAGVYNEQFF.

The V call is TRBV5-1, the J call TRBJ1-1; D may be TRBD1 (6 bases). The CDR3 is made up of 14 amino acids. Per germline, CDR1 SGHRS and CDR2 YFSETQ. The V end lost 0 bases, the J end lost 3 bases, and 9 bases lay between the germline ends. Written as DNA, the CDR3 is TGCGCCAGCAGCTTGGTACAGGGTCACACTGAAGCTTTCTTT. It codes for CASSLVQGHTEAFF.

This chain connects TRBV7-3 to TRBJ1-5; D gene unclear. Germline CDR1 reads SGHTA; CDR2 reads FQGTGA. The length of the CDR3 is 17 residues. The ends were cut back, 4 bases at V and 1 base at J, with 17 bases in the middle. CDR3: CASSSRRREESNQPQHF. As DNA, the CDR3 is TGTGCCAGCAGCTCGCGCCGACGGGAGGAAAGCAATCAGCCCCAGCATTTT.

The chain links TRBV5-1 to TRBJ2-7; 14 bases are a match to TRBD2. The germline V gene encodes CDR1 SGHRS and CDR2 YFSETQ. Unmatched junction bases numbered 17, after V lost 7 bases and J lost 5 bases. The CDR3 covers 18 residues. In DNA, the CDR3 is TGCGCCAGCTCCTATTTTGGTGACCCGGGACTAGCGGGAGACGAGCAGTACTTC. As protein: CASSYFGDPGLAGDEQYF.

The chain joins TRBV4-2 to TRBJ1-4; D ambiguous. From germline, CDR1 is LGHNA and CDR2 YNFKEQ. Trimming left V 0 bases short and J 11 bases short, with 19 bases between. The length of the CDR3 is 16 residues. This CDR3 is CASSQELAIFMRKLFF. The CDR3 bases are TGTGCCAGCAGCCAAGAGCTGGCTATATTTATGCGGAAACTGTTTTTT.

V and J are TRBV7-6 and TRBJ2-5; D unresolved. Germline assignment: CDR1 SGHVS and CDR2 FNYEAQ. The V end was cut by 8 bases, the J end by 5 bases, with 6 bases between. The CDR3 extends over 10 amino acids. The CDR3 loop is CASRSETQYF. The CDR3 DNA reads TGTGCCAGCCGCTCGGAGACCCAGTACTTC.

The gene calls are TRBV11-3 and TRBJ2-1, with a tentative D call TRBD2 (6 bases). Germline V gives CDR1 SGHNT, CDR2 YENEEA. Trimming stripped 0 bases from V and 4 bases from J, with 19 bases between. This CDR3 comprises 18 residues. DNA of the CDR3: TGTGCCAGCAGCTTAGATCGGGACGACCGGGAGATTTACAATGAGCAGTTCTTC. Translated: CASSLDRDDREIYNEQFF.

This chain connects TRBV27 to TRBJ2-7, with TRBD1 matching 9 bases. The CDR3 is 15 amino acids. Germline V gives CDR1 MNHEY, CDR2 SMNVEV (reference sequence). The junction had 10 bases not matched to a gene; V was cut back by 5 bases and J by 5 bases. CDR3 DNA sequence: TGTGCCAGCAGTCTACCGGGACAGGGATTTGACGAGCAGTACTTC. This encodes CASSLPGQGFDEQYF.

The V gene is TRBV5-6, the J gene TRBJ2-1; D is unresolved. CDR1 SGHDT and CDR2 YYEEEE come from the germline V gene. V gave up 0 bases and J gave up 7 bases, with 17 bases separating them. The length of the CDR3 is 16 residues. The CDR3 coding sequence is TGTGCCAGCAGCTTGGCCCCTCCCCTTTGGATGAATGAGCAGTTCTTC. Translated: CASSLAPPLWMNEQFF.

This CDR3 reads CASSLGALETSGRHNSYEQYF. In DNA, the CDR3 is TGTGCCAGCAGTTTAGGGGCGTTAGAGACTAGCGGGAGGCACAACTCCTACGAGCAGTACTTC. The chain is built from TRBV28 and TRBJ2-7; 13 positions agree with TRBD2. V was pared by 2 bases and J by 0 bases, with 16 bases of the junction left unmatched. Germline V gene sequence: CDR1 MDHEN, CDR2 SYDVKM. The CDR3 length is 21 residues.

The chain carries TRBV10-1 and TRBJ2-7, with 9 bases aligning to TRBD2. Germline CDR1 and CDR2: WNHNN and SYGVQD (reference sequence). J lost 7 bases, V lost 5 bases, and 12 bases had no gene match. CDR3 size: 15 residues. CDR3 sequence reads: CASSRGLAADVEQYF. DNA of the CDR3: TGCGCCAGCAGTCGGGGACTAGCTGCCGATGTAGAGCAGTACTTC.

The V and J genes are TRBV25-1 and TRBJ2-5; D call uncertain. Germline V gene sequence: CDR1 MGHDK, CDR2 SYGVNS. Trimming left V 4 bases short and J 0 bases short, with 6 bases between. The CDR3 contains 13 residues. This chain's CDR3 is CASSVGYQETQYF. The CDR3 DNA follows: TGTGCCAGCAGTGTAGGTTACCAAGAGACCCAGTACTTC.

In DNA form, the CDR3 reads TGTGCCACCCGGCAGCTTATCCGGGACAGGGAAGCCTACGAGCAGTACTTC. This gives the protein CATRQLIRDREAYEQYF. This sequence joins TRBV10-3 and TRBJ2-7; 9 nucleotides line up with TRBD1. CDR3 length: 17 residues. Germline-derived CDR1 and CDR2 are ENHRY and SYGVKD. The trim removed 10 bases at V and 2 bases at J, leaving 18 bases unmatched.